A selection of T cell receptor beta chains follows, all from one sample in a study of OX40 agonist ivuxolimab in advanced cancers. Measured with immunoSEQ multiplex PCR; TCRdb has only the in-frame clones, and not every one. The repertoire holds about 73,000 clones, approximately 86% seen once, with 0.6% to 0.8% in the top ten. Sample: CD4+ or CD8+ T cells sorted from blood, taken in a trial of the OX40 agonist ivuxolimab. The receptors stem from an adult with an advanced solid tumor such as melanoma, head and neck, liver or kidney cancer. Each CDR3 is given without its conserved first and last residue. A row's size may be missing; if present it is once, few, many or a size class.

size: .
V: TRBV19
J: TRBJ1-1
CDR3: ASTRQLGTEAF

size: .
V: TRBV5-5
J: TRBJ1-1
CDR3: ASSKTANTEAF

size: .
V: TRBV7-9
J: TRBJ2-2
CDR3: ASSKKTGQGVNTGELF

size: .
V: TRBV28
J: TRBJ1-1
CDR3: ASRISGGLKNTEAF

size: few
V: TRBV7-8
J: TRBJ1-5
CDR3: ASFEPQH

size: once
V: TRBV28
J: TRBJ2-7
CDR3: ASSLRWGPRKDEQY

size: .
V: TRBV5-6
J: TRBJ2-1
CDR3: ASSLDGVDRGREQF

size: few
V: TRBV5-1
J: TRBJ1-1
CDR3: ASSLASGNTEAF

size: once
V: TRBV28
J: TRBJ1-5
CDR3: AISRWTGGGNQPQH

size: .
V: TRBV5-1
J: TRBJ2-7
CDR3: ANPIDDRTGEQY

size: .
V: TRBV6-1
J: TRBJ1-5
CDR3: ASSEFVGRSNQPQH

size: .
V: TRBV20-1
J: TRBJ2-1
CDR3: SAAQNEQF

size: few
V: TRBV19
J: TRBJ1-1
CDR3: ASSSGRGGNTEAF

size: .
V: TRBV30
J: TRBJ1-3
CDR3: AWIRAYGNTIY

size: .
V: TRBV9
J: TRBJ1-6
CDR3: ASSVGGGLGSPLH

size: .
V: TRBV28
J: TRBJ2-6
CDR3: ASLAGQFSSGANVLT

size: .
V: TRBV19
J: TRBJ2-3
CDR3: ASSPRTSGTSTDTQY

size: .
V: TRBV5-8
J: TRBJ2-7
CDR3: ASRSRRGSYEQY

size: .
V: TRBV30
J: TRBJ1-1
CDR3: AWSVRSATEAF

size: .
V: TRBV10-3
J: TRBJ2-2
CDR3: AIGPTNTGELF

size: .
V: TRBV9
J: TRBJ2-2
CDR3: ASSPQVSAGSRELF

size: .
V: TRBV7-9
J: TRBJ2-2
CDR3: ASSPWGSGNTGELF

size: .
V: TRBV2
J: TRBJ2-3
CDR3: ASSATDTQY

size: .
V: TRBV6-1
J: TRBJ2-1
CDR3: ASSEAGTSGRRSRTGISYNEQF

size: .
V: TRBV5-1
J: TRBJ1-4
CDR3: ASSLGQSNEKLF

size: .
V: TRBV7-9
J: TRBJ1-5
CDR3: ASSLLASNQPQH

size: .
V: TRBV11-2
J: TRBJ2-7
CDR3: ASSADRGKGEQY

size: .
V: TRBV9
J: TRBJ2-7
CDR3: ASSVAWTGDYEQY

size: .
V: TRBV6-1
J: TRBJ2-1
CDR3: ASSVAAGGAALPNEQF

size: few
V: TRBV30
J: TRBJ2-6
CDR3: AWMGGISGANVLT